The 21 T cell receptor beta chains given below trace back to one sample, sequenced in a study of CD8+ T cells in alopecia areata. Isolated RNA was reverse transcribed into cDNA used as the sequencing template. Generated by immunoSEQ multiplex PCR, the TCRdb table keeps only in-frame clones and is missing some. The repertoire includes some 190,000 clones, about 65% of them detected once, and roughly 1.3% sits in the top ten. Treatment denoted: oral pan-JAK inhibitor, 5-10 mg twice daily. Here the sequenced sample was CD4+ T cells sorted from blood, taken around week 50, from a patient treated with tofacitinib. These receptors were collected from a human donor with alopecia areata.

This chain connects TRBV29-1 to TRBJ2-3, with a tentative D call TRBD1 (6 bases). Germline assignment: CDR1 SQVTM and CDR2 ANQGSEA. The CDR3 length is 16 residues. V dropped 8 bases and J dropped 3 bases, with 24 bases sitting between them. As DNA, the CDR3 is TGCAGCCAAGCCTCGTGGCAGGGGTCCTCGACAGATACGCAGTATTTT. Its protein is CSQASWQGSSTDTQYF.

The chain carries TRBV2 and TRBJ2-2; D unclear. Trimming took off 2 bases at V and 1 base at J, with 2 bases between the two ends. The CDR3 loop spans 13 amino acids. Germline CDR1 and CDR2: SNHLY and FYNNEI. The CDR3 region is CASSEQNTGELFF. In nucleotides, the CDR3 is TGTGCCAGCAGTGAACAGAACACCGGGGAGCTGTTTTTT.

With respect to this clone: The identical CDR3 is also encoded by other nucleotide sequences in the sample. The rearrangement uses TRBV29-1 and TRBJ1-1, with unresolved D. Trimming took 1 base from V and 1 from J, leaving 10 bases between them. Germline V CDR1 and CDR2: SQVTM, ANQGSEA. The CDR3 contains 14 residues. The CDR3 spells CSVEVRGRNTEAFF. Written as DNA, the CDR3 is TGCAGCGTTGAAGTTAGAGGGAGGAACACTGAAGCTTTCTTT.

A note on this clone: The sample has other DNA sequences that encode this CDR3 too. The chain combines TRBV18 with TRBJ2-7; 7 bases map to TRBD2. Germline V gives CDR1 KGHSH, CDR2 LQKENI. This CDR3 is built from 14 residues. Trimming at V came to 3 bases and at J to 0 bases, leaving 2 bases not matched to a gene. The CDR3 here is CASSPGTTSYEQYF. The CDR3 region has the DNA TGTGCCAGCTCACCCGGGACTACCTCCTACGAGCAGTACTTC.

The chain employs TRBV5-6 and TRBJ2-7, with a possible D match to TRBD1 (7 bases). The CDR3 runs to 15 residues. Germline CDR1 SGHDT, CDR2 YYEEEE. Trimming took off 3 bases at V and 3 bases at J, with 16 bases between the two ends. CDR3 nucleotides: TGTGCCAGCAGCTCCCTTTCAGGGGGGTTCTACGAGCAGTACTTC. Protein product: CASSSLSGGFYEQYF.

The V and J genes are TRBV9 and TRBJ1-6; a weak D match, TRBD1 (5 bases). Trimming removed 4 bases from V and 14 bases from J, with 19 bases in between. The germline CDR1 and CDR2 sequences are SGDLS and YYNGEE. The CDR3 is 14 amino acids. The CDR3 loop reads CASSFGTGSGALHF. As DNA, the CDR3 is TGTGCCAGCAGCTTCGGGACGGGCAGCGGGGCCCTCCACTTT.

The chain links TRBV5-1 to TRBJ1-1; TRBD1 agrees at 9 bases. J gave up 6 bases and V 2 bases, and 5 bases lay outside the gene matches. Germline values: CDR1 SGHRS, CDR2 YFSETQ. The CDR3 is 14 amino acids. As DNA, the CDR3 is TGCGCCAGCAGCTTACTGGGACAGGGTTCTGAAGCTTTCTTT. It is translated as CASSLLGQGSEAFF.

This clone was seen a single time. The V call is TRBV30, the J call TRBJ2-3, with D maybe TRBD2 (6 bases). Trimming shortened V by 6 bases and J by 8 bases, and 15 bases separated the two germline ends. The CDR3 totals 12 residues. Germline loops: CDR1 GTSNPN, CDR2 SVGIG (reference sequence). The CDR3 nucleotides are TGTGCCTGTCGGGGGACCCACGGTACGCAGTATTTT. Amino acid sequence: CACRGTHGTQYF.

V usage is TRBV2 and J usage is TRBJ1-1; D is possibly TRBD1 (6 bases). CDR3 length: 14 amino acids. Germline V lookup: CDR1 SNHLY, CDR2 FYNNEI. V was cut by 7 bases and J by 7 bases, with 19 bases left in between. CDR3 region: CASTSRGGGGEAFF. The CDR3 coding sequence is TGTGCCAGCACCAGCAGGGGTGGGGGCGGTGAAGCTTTCTTT.

The V call is TRBV7-9, the J call TRBJ1-1; D is perhaps TRBD1 (6 bases). The CDR3 is 12 amino acids. V gave up 5 bases and J gave up 4 bases, with 8 bases separating them. Germline V lookup: CDR1 SEHNR, CDR2 FQNEAQ (reference sequence). The CDR3 spells CASSRDITEAFF. In nucleotides, the CDR3 is TGTGCCAGCAGCCGGGACATCACTGAAGCTTTCTTT.

This clone was seen more than once but under ten times. The V and J genes are TRBV29-1 and TRBJ1-2; 10 bases are a match to TRBD1. Looked up from germline, CDR1 is SQVTM and CDR2 is ANQGSEA. The ends lost 4 bases at V and 4 bases at J; junction bases unmatched: 6. The CDR3 contains 14 residues. The CDR3 reads CSVGQTGGIYGYTF. The CDR3 coding sequence is TGCAGCGTTGGGCAGACAGGGGGCATCTATGGCTACACCTTC.

Ten or more counts support this clone. V usage is TRBV5-6 and J usage is TRBJ2-5; D perhaps matches TRBD2 (8 bases). The germline V and J ends were trimmed by 1 base and 5 bases, with 21 bases remaining between them. The CDR3 covers 17 residues. The germline CDR1 and CDR2 sequences are SGHDT and YYEEEE. DNA of the CDR3: TGTGCCAGCAGCTTGTTAGGCGGACTAGCAGGGGGGGAGACCCAGTACTTC. This codes for CASSLLGGLAGGETQYF.

About this clone: The same CDR3 also results from other DNA sequences found in this sample. The genes are TRBV30 and TRBJ1-2; D uncertain. CDR3 length equals 12 residues. The germline CDR1 and CDR2 sequences are GTSNPN and SVGIG (reference sequence). V lost 0 bases to trimming and J lost 4 bases, with 6 bases between them. CDR3 amino acids: CAWSVRAYGYTF. CDR3 DNA: TGTGCCTGGAGTGTACGGGCCTATGGCTACACCTTC.

The V call is TRBV29-1, the J call TRBJ2-1; D is uncertain. CDR1 is SQVTM and CDR2 is ANQGSEA in the germline V gene. The V end lost 4 bases, the J end lost 5 bases, and 12 bases lay between the germline ends. The CDR3 covers 13 residues. CDR3 loop: CSVGQQVNNEQFF. DNA of the CDR3: TGCAGCGTTGGCCAGCAGGTGAACAATGAGCAGTTCTTC.

This chain uses TRBV11-2 with TRBJ2-2; D might be TRBD1 or TRBD2, each matching 5 bases. The CDR3 consists of 14 residues. Germline V gene lookup returns CDR1 SGHAT and CDR2 FQNNGV. Trimming left V 7 bases short and J 10 bases short, with 19 bases between. The CDR3 DNA reads as TGTGCCAGCACCCCTACGGGGTCCGGGGCGGAGCTGTTTTTT. Translation gives CASTPTGSGAELFF.

The chain has TRBV15 and TRBJ2-1; 7 bases line up with TRBD2. J was trimmed by 8 bases and V by 4 bases; bases with no gene match: 5. This CDR3 region has 13 residues. Germline assignment: CDR1 LNHNV and CDR2 YYDKDF (reference sequence). The CDR3 protein is CATSTGLTDEQFF. In DNA form, the CDR3 reads TGTGCCACCAGCACGGGACTAACCGATGAGCAGTTCTTC.

DNA for the CDR3: TGTGCCAGCAGCCTCCAGGGCGCCTACGAGCAGTACTTC. Amino acid sequence: CASSLQGAYEQYF. This rearrangement joins TRBV7-2 to TRBJ2-7; D may be TRBD1 (5 bases). The CDR3 sequence is 13 residues long. Between the trimmed V and J ends, which lost 5 bases and 2 bases, there was a span of 10 bases. Germline V gene data show CDR1 as SGHTA and CDR2 as FQGNSA.

V is TRBV29-1 and J is TRBJ2-1; D is undetermined. The V and J ends lost 3 bases and 6 bases respectively, with 12 bases between them. CDR3 length equals 13 residues. The V gene's germline CDR1 is SQVTM and CDR2 ANQGSEA. The CDR3 reads CSVDRLQPNEQFF. The CDR3 nucleotides are TGCAGCGTTGATAGGTTGCAGCCCAATGAGCAGTTCTTC.

V gene TRBV29-1 combines with J gene TRBJ1-2; D possibly corresponds to TRBD1 (5 bases). The CDR3 runs to 13 residues. V lost 7 bases, J lost 7 bases, and 19 bases lay in between. Germline CDR1 reads SQVTM; CDR2 reads ANQGSEA. The CDR3 loop is CSDNRQTRGGYTF. The CDR3 nucleotides are TGCAGCGACAACAGGCAAACACGGGGTGGCTACACCTTC.

This clone was recorded at least ten times. The chain recombines TRBV28 with TRBJ2-7, with D possibly matching TRBD1 (6 bases). Germline V gene data show CDR1 as MDHEN and CDR2 as SYDVKM. Trimming shortened V by 10 bases and J by 6 bases, and 22 bases separated the two germline ends. The CDR3 extends over 14 amino acids. The CDR3 coding sequence is TGTGCCACGAGAAGGGGGACCCCGAGTAGCGAGCAGTACTTC. It codes for CATRRGTPSSEQYF.

The J gene is TRBJ1-3, the V gene TRBV30; D gene uncertain. The CDR3 length is 13 residues. Germline CDR1 is GTSNPN and CDR2 is SVGIG (reference sequence). Trimming removed 5 bases from V and 0 bases from J, with 8 bases in between. The CDR3 region is CAWGRLSGNTIYF. Written as DNA, the CDR3 is TGTGCCTGGGGACGGCTCTCTGGAAACACCATATATTTT.